A selection of T cell receptor beta chains follows, all from one sample in a study of T cell repertoires in cytomegalovirus infection. TCRdb recomputed calls from the reads with MiXCR, one row per CDR3 protein. Among roughly 640,000 distinct CDR3 sequences listed, approximately 25% were seen once. Sequencing input: CD8+ T cells from PBMCs. The receptors shown here come from a human donor in good health (CMV status not recorded). Some clones in this sample may be carry-over from other donors' samples. Each CDR3 is given with its conserved first and last residue. The D gene is left open where the match is weak. Clone size is stated in some rows and not others, as once, few, many or a class when expanded.

j_call: TRBJ2-1; d_call: -; v_call: TRBV19; cdr3_length: 19; clone_size: few; cdr3_nt: TGTGCCAGTAGTATGTCGCGGGGGCCTATTCCTATGACATACAATGAGCAGTTCTTC; cdr3_aa: CASSMSRGPIPMTYNEQFF
j_call: TRBJ1-2; d_call: TRBD1; v_call: TRBV7-9; cdr3_length: 15; clone_size: few; cdr3_nt: TGTGCCAGCAGCTCTAACACAGGGGGAGACTATGGCTACACCTTC; cdr3_aa: CASSSNTGGDYGYTF
j_call: TRBJ2-5; d_call: -; v_call: TRBV28; cdr3_length: 15; clone_size: few; cdr3_nt: TGTGCCAGCAGTAAGCTCAGGGATCGGCAAGAGACCCAGTACTTC; cdr3_aa: CASSKLRDRQETQYF
j_call: TRBJ2-7; d_call: -; v_call: TRBV20-1; cdr3_length: 16; clone_size: -; cdr3_nt: TGCAGTGCTAGAACCTCCATGGCAGGGATCTCCCACGAGCAGTACTTC; cdr3_aa: CSARTSMAGISHEQYF
j_call: TRBJ2-1; d_call: -; v_call: TRBV27; cdr3_length: 14; clone_size: -; cdr3_nt: TGTGCCAGCAGCACCGGGTCCTCCTGGGATGAGCAGTTCTTC; cdr3_aa: CASSTGSSWDEQFF
j_call: TRBJ2-7; d_call: TRBD1; v_call: TRBV7-4; cdr3_length: 16; clone_size: few; cdr3_nt: TGTGCCAGCAGCCCAGGACAGGGTGGAAGCTCCTACGAGCAGTACTTC; cdr3_aa: CASSPGQGGSSYEQYF
j_call: TRBJ1-2; d_call: -; v_call: TRBV7-2; cdr3_length: 15; clone_size: many; cdr3_nt: TGTGCCAGCAGCTTAGAGGTGCAGATAAACTATGGCTACACCTTC; cdr3_aa: CASSLEVQINYGYTF
j_call: TRBJ2-1; d_call: -; v_call: TRBV20-1; cdr3_length: 11; clone_size: -; cdr3_nt: TGCAGTGCTGAGGCCGCCAATGAGCAGTTCTTC; cdr3_aa: CSAEAANEQFF
j_call: TRBJ2-7; d_call: TRBD1; v_call: TRBV7-8; cdr3_length: 15; clone_size: many; cdr3_nt: TGTGCCAGCAGCACCACCGTGGACAGGGAAAACGAGCAGTACTTC; cdr3_aa: CASSTTVDRENEQYF
j_call: TRBJ2-1; d_call: -; v_call: TRBV7-6; cdr3_length: 16; clone_size: many; cdr3_nt: TGTGCCAGCAGCACTGGACAGAGCAGCTCCTACAATGAGCAGTTCTTC; cdr3_aa: CASSTGQSSSYNEQFF
j_call: TRBJ2-2; d_call: -; v_call: TRBV6-2/TRBV6-3; cdr3_length: 16; clone_size: -; cdr3_nt: TGTGCCAGCAGTTCCCTTCGCCGAGGGAACACCGGGGAGCTGTTTTTT; cdr3_aa: CASSSLRRGNTGELFF
j_call: TRBJ2-5; d_call: -; v_call: TRBV14; cdr3_length: 14; clone_size: -; cdr3_nt: TGTGCCAGCAGCCAAGAAAGGGGCGCGGAGACCCAGTACTTC; cdr3_aa: CASSQERGAETQYF
j_call: TRBJ1-1; d_call: -; v_call: TRBV29-1; cdr3_length: 8; clone_size: few; cdr3_nt: TGCAGCGTCGGAGCAGCTTTCTTT; cdr3_aa: CSVGAAFF
j_call: TRBJ2-7; d_call: -; v_call: TRBV12-3/TRBV12-4; cdr3_length: 15; clone_size: -; cdr3_nt: TGTGCCAGCAAGCACCCTAGGACGGGGGACTACGAGCAGTACTTC; cdr3_aa: CASKHPRTGDYEQYF
j_call: TRBJ2-5; d_call: TRBD1; v_call: TRBV7-3; cdr3_length: 13; clone_size: few; cdr3_nt: TGTGCCAGCAGTTTACAGGGGAAGGAGACCCAGTACTTC; cdr3_aa: CASSLQGKETQYF
j_call: TRBJ2-7; d_call: TRBD1; v_call: TRBV7-6; cdr3_length: 14; clone_size: many; cdr3_nt: TGTGCCAGCAGCTTTTCTGGGACAGCCTACGAGCAGTACTTC; cdr3_aa: CASSFSGTAYEQYF
j_call: TRBJ2-3; d_call: -; v_call: TRBV7-2; cdr3_length: 19; clone_size: many; cdr3_nt: TGTGCCAGCAGCGGAATATTGGTGATGCGACGACCTTCCACAGATACGCAGTATTTT; cdr3_aa: CASSGILVMRRPSTDTQYF
j_call: TRBJ2-3; d_call: -; v_call: TRBV7-9; cdr3_length: 15; clone_size: -; cdr3_nt: TGTGCCAGCAGCGATAGGAGACAGGCCACAGATACGCAGTATTTT; cdr3_aa: CASSDRRQATDTQYF
j_call: TRBJ2-4; d_call: -; v_call: TRBV29-1; cdr3_length: 14; clone_size: -; cdr3_nt: TGCAGCGTTGTACTGGGCTCAGCCAAAAACATTCAGTACTTC; cdr3_aa: CSVVLGSAKNIQYF
j_call: TRBJ2-1; d_call: TRBD2; v_call: TRBV12-3/TRBV12-4; cdr3_length: 16; clone_size: many; cdr3_nt: TGTGCCAGCAGTATCAACCTAGCGGGGCACTACAATGAGCAGTTCTTC; cdr3_aa: CASSINLAGHYNEQFF